This T cell receptor (beta chain) was found in a study of CXCR3-negative and CXCR3-positive naive CD8 T cells (dated by TCRdb to between 2018 and 2021). The study in broad terms: In total, about 135 million TRB reads were obtained, or roughly 1.5 +/- 0.3 million reads per library. Data from fewer than 12 donors, pooled across two independent experiments, went into the diversity and physicochemical repertoire analyses. The TRBV-TRBJ cluster analysis covered naive subsets from a handful of donors and memory cells from 3 donors. Beyond this particular receptor, the publication reports: Comparably high repertoire diversity was found in both naive subsets, whereas much lower repertoire diversity was found in memory CD8+ T cells. TRB CDR3s from CXCR3-positive naive cells showed higher hydrophobicity (lower Kidera factor 4), lower energy, and higher strength and volume indices than CXCR3-negative naive cells. Freshly isolated PBMCs were used for most assays because CXCR3 expression partially decreased after cryopreservation. Surface CD5, linked to self-reactivity in mice, was comparable between naive subsets; TCR interaction strength was therefore also inferred from TRB CDR3 physicochemical properties. Within the same donor, TRBV-TRBJ usage looked similar between naive CXCR3-negative and CXCR3-positive cells, but memory cells had distinct patterns.

For each CD8+ T cell subset, flow sorting was done in triplicate, and roughly 310,000 cells per subset went directly into RLT lysis buffer. To exclude memory contaminants, naive CD8+ T cells were stringently defined as CD45RO-CCR7+CD27+CD95-. Using standard density gradient centrifugation, peripheral blood mononuclear cells were isolated from buffy coats. Naive CXCR3-negative and CXCR3-positive CD8+ T cells were flow-sorted on a FACSAria III. Total RNA was extracted from sorted cells using an RNeasy Mini Kit. Regarding this clonotype: Its specific antigen is unknown.

Sequencing was performed on a NextSeq 550. The Human TCR Profiling Kit (MiLaboratory) was used to make UMI-labeled 5' RACE TRB cDNA libraries. The full amount of extracted RNA was used for cDNA synthesis, and the full amount of resulting cDNA was used for PCR amplification. Libraries were prepared in parallel with an identical number of PCR cycles. The published analysis was carried out like this. With a requirement of at least two reads per UMI, MIGEC and MiXCR extracted about 50,000 +/- 10,000 unique UMI-labeled TRB cDNA molecules per library. An average of approximately 40,000 +/- 10,000 functional in-frame TRB CDR3 nucleotide clonotypes without stop codons was found per library. Diversity metrics, including normalized Shannon-Wiener and Chao1, were computed in VDJtools after downsampling to 5000 UMI-labeled TRB molecules per sample. Clonotype-size-weighted physicochemical properties of the central five CDR3 residues (interaction energy, strength, volume and Kidera factor 4) were computed in VDJtools. Through TCRdb reprocessing, the reads give one entry per CDR3 protein sequence; DNA is omitted. The V and J calls come from TCRdb's annotation, not from the publication. This sample's table contains 65,000 to 85,000 distinct CDR3 sequences. Of the sample, about 1.5% falls within the top ten clones.

Sequenced: naive CXCR3- CD8+ T cells from blood. Taken with the paper, the label for cell subset or site translates to: CD45RO-CCR7+CD27+CD95- naive CD8+ T cells lacking CXCR3 (TNR3-). This clonotype was sampled from a human donor in good health. Some clones in this sample may be carry-over from other donors' samples.

CDR3 region: CASGLQGVETQYF. The sequence is built from TRBV12-3 or TRBV12-4 and TRBJ2-5; without DNA, the TCRdb call of TRBD1 cannot be checked. There are 13 amino acids in the CDR3, from cysteine to phenylalanine inclusive. No coding sequence is recorded.